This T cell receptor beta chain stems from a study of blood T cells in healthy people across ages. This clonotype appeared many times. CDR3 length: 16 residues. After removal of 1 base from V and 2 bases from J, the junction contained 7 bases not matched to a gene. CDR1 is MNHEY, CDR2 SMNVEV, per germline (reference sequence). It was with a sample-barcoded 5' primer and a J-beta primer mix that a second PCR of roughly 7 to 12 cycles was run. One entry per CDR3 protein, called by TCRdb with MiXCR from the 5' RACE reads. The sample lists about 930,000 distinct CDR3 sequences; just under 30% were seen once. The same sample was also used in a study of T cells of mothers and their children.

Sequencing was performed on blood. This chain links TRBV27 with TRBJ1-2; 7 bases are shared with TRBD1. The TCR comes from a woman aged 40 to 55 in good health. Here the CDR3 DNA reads TGTGCCAGCAGTTTATGGTCAGGGGGGGTCAACTATGGCTACACCTTC. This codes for CASSLWSGGVNYGYTF.